This T cell receptor beta chain originates from a study of cytomegalovirus exposure and HLA in healthy donors. Per germline, CDR1 SGHNT and CDR2 YYREEE (reference sequence). The V end was cut by 0 bases, the J end by 2 bases, with 11 bases between. CDR3 length: 15 amino acids. TCRdb's table, derived via immunoSEQ multiplex PCR, lists solely in-frame clones and lacks some. In the table there are approximately 160,000 clones, about nine tenths of which are singletons. Whole-study results and caveats: Researchers reported that three CMV-associated chains were confirmed in vitro as CMV antigen-specific. Some TCR beta chains (about 170 of them) were listed as cytomegalovirus-associated.

A word on this clone: As yet, its antigen is unknown.

V usage is TRBV5-4 and J usage is TRBJ1-1; D gene ambiguous. This TCR came from a woman aged 25 to 39 in good health and CMV-seronegative. Specimen: PBMCs. CDR3 bases: TGTGCCAGCAGCTTGGTACTCGGAGGAAACACTGAAGCTTTCTTT. Its translation: CASSLVLGGNTEAFF.